The 29 T cell receptor beta chains presented below share a single source sample, sequenced in a study of blood T cell repertoires in COVID-19. Produced via immunoSEQ multiplex PCR; TCRdb's table is partial and in-frame only. The data hold around 260,000 clones, with about 89% observed a single time. The specimen sequenced was peripheral blood. These TCRs come from a woman in her forties or fifties with acute or convalescent COVID-19.

This clone was detected only once. This chain joins TRBV19 and TRBJ2-7; 8 bases agree with TRBD1. Losses at the gene ends were 2 bases for V and 5 bases for J; bases not matched to a gene: 5. The length of the CDR3 is 14 residues. Per the germline V gene, CDR1 is LNHDA and CDR2 is SQIVND (reference sequence). CDR3 sequence: CASSIWTGMNEQYF. CDR3 nucleotides: TGTGCCAGTAGTATATGGACAGGGATGAACGAGCAGTACTTC.

This rearrangement joins TRBV28 to TRBJ1-5; the D gene is possibly TRBD1 (5 bases). CDR1 and CDR2 from the germline V gene are MDHEN and SYDVKM. The CDR3 runs to 16 residues. The germline V and J ends were trimmed by 5 bases and 5 bases, with 19 bases remaining between them. CDR3 sequence reads: CASSPREGIRDQPQHF. The CDR3 region has the DNA TGTGCCAGCAGTCCCCGGGAGGGGATAAGAGATCAGCCCCAGCATTTT. Variable domain in full (rest from reference TRBV28 and TRBJ1-5): DVKVTQSSRYLVKRTGEKVFLECVQDMDHENMFWYRQDPGLGLRLIYFSYDVKMKEKGDIPEGYSVSREKKERFSLILESASTNQTSMYLCASSPREGIRDQPQHFGDGTRLSIL.

This clone was seen more than once but under ten times. The rearrangement joins TRBV6-5 to TRBJ2-7, with a possible D match to TRBD2 (7 bases). Per germline, CDR1 MNHEY and CDR2 SVGAGI. There are 15 residues in the CDR3. With 2 bases removed from V and 0 bases from J, the gap between germline ends came to 11 bases. CDR3 protein: CASSYMAGASYEQYF. The CDR3 DNA reads TGTGCCAGCAGTTACATGGCGGGGGCCTCCTACGAGCAGTACTTC.

The chain links TRBV6-2 or TRBV6-3 to TRBJ2-2; weak D call: TRBD2 (5 bases). The CDR3 runs 15 residues. Germline loops: CDR1 MNHEY, CDR2 SVGEGT. The V gene lost 4 bases and the J gene lost 2 bases, with 11 bases spanning the gap. The CDR3 spells CASSWSGINTGELFF. For the CDR3, the DNA is TGTGCCAGCAGTTGGAGCGGCATTAACACCGGGGAGCTGTTTTTT.

The gene calls are TRBV7-9 and TRBJ2-1; 8 bases are a match to TRBD2. V dropped 2 bases and J dropped 3; count of bases not matched to a gene: 6. The V gene's germline CDR1 is SEHNR and CDR2 FQNEAQ (reference sequence). CDR3 length: 16 amino acids. The CDR3 bases are TGTGCCAGCAGCTTAATTTGGCGGGAGGACTACAATGAGCAGTTCTTC. Protein: CASSLIWREDYNEQFF.

The chain recombines TRBV5-1 with TRBJ2-2; D call uncertain. The CDR3 runs 14 residues. CDR1 is SGHRS and CDR2 is YFSETQ in the germline V gene. Trimming removed 0 bases at V and 5 bases at J, with 8 bases between. The CDR3 DNA reads TGCGCCAGCAGCTTGGGAGGCCAGACCGGGGAGCTGTTTTTT. Protein sequence: CASSLGGQTGELFF.

V usage is TRBV2 and J usage is TRBJ1-1, with a weak D call TRBD1 (6 bases). This CDR3 is 15 amino acids long. Trimming pared 0 bases from V and 2 bases from J, leaving 10 bases between. Germline V gives CDR1 SNHLY, CDR2 FYNNEI. Here the CDR3 DNA reads TGTGCCAGCAGTGAAGCGGGCAGGGGTAACACTGAAGCTTTCTTT. Its protein product is CASSEAGRGNTEAFF.

The rearrangement uses TRBV28 and TRBJ1-1; 8 bases line up with TRBD1. There are 16 residues in the CDR3. The ends lost 4 bases at V and 3 bases at J; junction bases unmatched: 10. From germline, CDR1 is MDHEN and CDR2 SYDVKM. The CDR3 loop is CASSYQGAQRDTEAFF. CDR3 nucleotide sequence: TGTGCCAGCAGTTACCAGGGGGCGCAGAGGGACACTGAAGCTTTCTTT.

This rearrangement joins TRBV29-1 to TRBJ2-1; D gene uncertain. V was trimmed by 0 bases and J by 1 base, leaving 13 bases between them. The germline V gene encodes CDR1 SQVTM and CDR2 ANQGSEA. This CDR3 is built from 16 residues. CDR3 amino acids: CSVEDQVARSYNEQFF. CDR3 in DNA: TGCAGCGTTGAAGATCAGGTGGCGAGATCCTACAATGAGCAGTTCTTC.

CDR3 nucleotide sequence: TGTGCCAGCAGCCCGGGCCGGACAGTCCGCCTTCGGGAGCAGTACTTC. This translates into CASSPGRTVRLREQYF. V and J are TRBV28 and TRBJ2-7; D possibly corresponds to TRBD1 (6 bases). Trimming took 6 bases from V and 7 from J, leaving 25 bases between them. Germline CDR1 and CDR2: MDHEN and SYDVKM. The CDR3 extends over 16 amino acids.

The chain joins TRBV19 to TRBJ1-5, with a weak D call TRBD1 (6 bases). The germline V and J ends were trimmed by 11 bases and 0 bases, with 20 bases remaining between them. The germline V gene has CDR1 LNHDA and CDR2 SQIVND (reference sequence). CDR3 length equals 16 residues. The CDR3, as DNA: TGTGCCTCAAACAGGGTCCCAGGGTTTAGCAATCAGCCCCAGCATTTT. Protein product: CASNRVPGFSNQPQHF.

V gene TRBV2 combines with J gene TRBJ2-7, with D possibly matching TRBD1 (6 bases). V was trimmed by 4 bases and J by 0 bases, leaving 10 bases between them. The CDR3 has 14 amino acids. Germline CDR1 and CDR2: SNHLY and FYNNEI. The CDR3 sequence is CASSAQGSSYEQYF. DNA of the CDR3: TGTGCCAGCAGTGCTCAGGGGAGCTCCTACGAGCAGTACTTC.

This sequence joins TRBV3-1 (or the pseudogene TRBV3-2) and TRBJ2-3, with 8 bases aligning to TRBD1. V lost 1 base, J lost 2 bases, and 11 bases stayed unmatched. Germline V gene sequence: CDR1 LGHDT, CDR2 YNNKEL (reference sequence). The CDR3 has 18 residues. CDR3 sequence: CASSQVIGQGILTDTQYF. The CDR3 DNA reads as TGTGCCAGCAGCCAAGTGATTGGACAGGGCATACTCACAGATACGCAGTATTTT.

The chain is built from TRBV7-8 and TRBJ1-4; 7 bases line up with TRBD1. Losses at the gene ends were 5 bases for V and 7 bases for J; bases not matched to a gene: 10. The CDR3 has 15 residues. The germline V gene encodes CDR1 SGHVS and CDR2 FQNEAQ. The DNA for the CDR3 is TGTGCCAGCAGCCACAGACAGGGAAAAGCTGAAAAACTGTTTTTT. Its protein product is CASSHRQGKAEKLFF.

Here the CDR3 reads CASSPSGSGNEQFF. The CDR3 nucleotides are TGTGCCAGCTCACCTAGCGGGAGCGGCAATGAGCAGTTCTTC. V and J are TRBV18 and TRBJ2-1, with 9 bases that match TRBD2. Germline loops: CDR1 KGHSH, CDR2 LQKENI. Trimming took 3 bases from V and 6 from J; bases not matched to a gene: 3. This CDR3 has 14 residues. Drawing the rest from reference TRBV18 and TRBJ2-1, the complete variable domain is NAGVMQNPRHLVRRRGQEARLRCSPMKGHSHVYWYRQLPEEGLKFMVYLQKENIIDESGMPKERFSAEFPKEGPSILRIQQVVRGDSAAYFCASSPSGSGNEQFFGPGTRLTVL.

This rearrangement joins TRBV11-1 to TRBJ2-7; perhaps TRBD2 as D (5 bases). Trimming cost V 5 bases and J 0 bases, with 11 bases left between them. The CDR3 is made up of 14 amino acids. Germline-derived CDR1 and CDR2 are SGHAT and FQDESV (reference sequence). The CDR3 DNA sequence: TGTGCCAGCAGCCCAACAGCGGACTCCTACGAGCAGTACTTC. Translated, it gives CASSPTADSYEQYF. Full variable domain (rest looked up from reference TRBV11-1 and TRBJ2-7): EAEVAQSPRYKITEKSQAVAFWCDPISGHATLYWYRQILGQGPELLVQFQDESVVDDSQLPKDRFSAERLKGVDSTLKIQPAELGDSAMYLCASSPTADSYEQYFGPGTRLTVT.

This clone was seen a single time. V gene TRBV28 combines with J gene TRBJ1-2; 9 bases line up with TRBD1. In germline, CDR1 is MDHEN, CDR2 SYDVKM. Germline trimming cut 4 bases from V and 8 bases from J; bases unmatched to any gene: 11. The CDR3 sequence is 15 residues long. CDR3: CASSSHYGTGNGYTF. The CDR3 DNA sequence: TGTGCCAGCAGTTCTCATTACGGGACAGGGAACGGCTACACCTTC.

The chain couples TRBV16 to TRBJ2-1; weak D call: TRBD1 (6 bases). Trimming removed 2 bases at V and 6 bases at J, with 14 bases between. The germline V gene encodes CDR1 KGHSY and CDR2 FQNENV. The CDR3 is made up of 15 amino acids. The CDR3 nucleotides read TGTGCCAGCAGCCAACGAGGGGGAATCGGCAATGAGCAGTTCTTC. Protein product: CASSQRGGIGNEQFF. The full variable domain, in which reference TRBV16 and TRBJ2-1 provide the parts outside the CDR3, is GEEVAQTPKHLVRGEGQKAKLYCAPIKGHSYVFWYQQVLKNEFKFLISFQNENVFDETGMPKERFSAKCLPNSPCSLEIQATKLEDSAVYFCASSQRGGIGNEQFFGPGTRLTVL.

This clone has only one observation. The DNA for the CDR3 is TGTGCCAGTACGACTAGCGGGGCTTGGGATACGCAGTATTTT. Translating gives CASTTSGAWDTQYF. The chain is built from TRBV7-8 and TRBJ2-3; the match to TRBD2 covers 11 bases. Germline V gene sequence: CDR1 SGHVS, CDR2 FQNEAQ. The CDR3 sequence is 14 residues long. The junction had 8 bases not matched to a gene; V was cut back by 9 bases and J by 6 bases.

The chain employs TRBV10-3 and TRBJ2-7; TRBD1 matches at 10 bases. V was clipped by 4 bases and J by 2 bases; unmatched bases: 5. The CDR3 extends over 15 amino acids. The germline CDR1 and CDR2 sequences are ENHRY and SYGVKD. CDR3 amino acids: CAISGPGQGPYEQYF. For the CDR3, the DNA is TGTGCCATCAGTGGCCCGGGACAGGGGCCCTACGAGCAGTACTTC.

The chain recombines TRBV3-1 (or the pseudogene TRBV3-2) with TRBJ2-1; 7 nucleotides match TRBD2. CDR3 length: 15 amino acids. V shed 3 bases and J 2 bases; nucleotides not matched to a gene: 4. Germline CDR1 reads LGHDT; CDR2 reads YNNKEL (reference sequence). CDR3 in amino acids: CASSHQGGAYNEQFF. The CDR3 nucleotides are TGTGCCAGCAGCCACCAGGGAGGGGCCTACAATGAGCAGTTCTTC.

J is TRBJ1-5 and V is TRBV2; a weak D match, TRBD1 (5 bases). Trimming removed 1 base from V and 0 bases from J, with 19 bases in between. CDR3 length: 19 residues. The germline CDR1 and CDR2 sequences are SNHLY and FYNNEI. The CDR3 reads CASSEEGQEIFYSNQPQHF. The CDR3 DNA sequence: TGTGCCAGCAGTGAAGAGGGGCAAGAGATCTTTTATAGCAATCAGCCCCAGCATTTT.

This rearrangement joins TRBV7-2 to TRBJ1-4, with D uncertain. CDR3 length equals 14 residues. Germline V lookup: CDR1 SGHTA, CDR2 FQGNSA. Trimming stripped 5 bases from V and 6 bases from J, with 13 bases between. The CDR3, as DNA: TGTGCCAGCAGCGAGATTCGGGGTGATGAAAAACTGTTTTTT. Translating it yields CASSEIRGDEKLFF.

The chain uses TRBV28 and TRBJ2-7; tentative D call: TRBD1 (5 bases). The CDR3 is 13 amino acids. Trimming pared 6 bases from V and 5 bases from J, leaving 14 bases between. CDR1 and CDR2 (germline): MDHEN, SYDVKM. In DNA form, the CDR3 reads TGTGCCAGCAGGGCAGGGATCATTAACGAGCAGTACTTC. Residues: CASRAGIINEQYF.

The chain employs TRBV4-1 and TRBJ2-7, with 8 bases identical to TRBD2. V lost 10 bases and J lost 9; bases outside the gene matches: 8. Looked up from germline, CDR1 is MGHRA and CDR2 is YSYEKL. This CDR3 region has 11 residues. The CDR3 loop is CATPLRGGQYF. The CDR3 coding sequence is TGCGCCACCCCCCTCCGGGGGGGGCAGTACTTC.

J is TRBJ1-2 and V is TRBV9; maybe TRBD1 (6 bases). The CDR3 totals 15 residues. From germline, CDR1 is SGDLS and CDR2 YYNGEE. Trimming left V 3 bases short and J 4 bases short, with 16 bases between. The CDR3 is CASSARPGGGYGYTF. The CDR3 bases are TGTGCCAGCAGCGCGCGTCCTGGGGGCGGCTATGGCTACACCTTC.

This clone was observed a single time. The chain recombines TRBV10-3 with TRBJ1-1, with a tentative D call TRBD1 (5 bases). The V end was cut by 5 bases, the J end by 4 bases, with 11 bases between. Germline V gene data show CDR1 as ENHRY and CDR2 as SYGVKD. The CDR3 covers 13 residues. Written as DNA, the CDR3 is TGTGCCATCAGTCAGGGCTCGCGCACTGAAGCTTTCTTT. Its translation: CAISQGSRTEAFF.

The count of this clone is one. This chain uses TRBV27 with TRBJ1-1; 8 bases agree with TRBD1. This CDR3 contains 14 residues. In germline, CDR1 is MNHEY, CDR2 SMNVEV (reference sequence). V was pared by 3 bases and J by 4 bases, with 4 bases of the junction left unmatched. CDR3: CASSFGTGFTEAFF. The CDR3 DNA sequence: TGTGCCAGCAGTTTCGGGACAGGTTTCACTGAAGCTTTCTTT.

The chain recombines TRBV13 with TRBJ2-5; D is ambiguous. The CDR3 covers 11 residues. Trimming removed 5 bases from V and 2 bases from J, with 3 bases in between. The germline V gene encodes CDR1 PRHDT and CDR2 FYEKMQ (reference sequence). The CDR3 spells CASSQQETQYF. The CDR3, as DNA: TGTGCCAGCAGCCAACAAGAGACCCAGTACTTC.